The next 23 T cell receptor beta chains were all read from a single sample in a study of T cell responses to AZD1222 COVID-19 vaccine. Some clones are missing from TCRdb's copy, which holds only in-frame ones; the method was immunoSEQ multiplex PCR. The sample shows fewer than 200,000 clones, 90% of them seen only once. Material: peripheral blood, obtained 28 days after the second dose of the MenACWY control vaccine. All receptors come from an adult who received the MenACWY meningococcal vaccine as a control.

The gene calls are TRBV4-3 and TRBJ2-6; D is undetermined. Germline V lookup: CDR1 LGHNA, CDR2 YSLEER. V lost 1 base and J lost 2, with 6 bases in between. The CDR3 totals 15 residues. DNA of the CDR3: TGCGCCAGCAGCCAAGGGGTAACTGGGGCCAACGTCCTGACTTTC. Translation: CASSQGVTGANVLTF.

This chain joins TRBV13 and TRBJ2-7, with D possibly being TRBD1 (5 bases). V was cut by 10 bases and J by 3 bases, with 13 bases left in between. The germline CDR1 and CDR2 sequences are PRHDT and FYEKMQ (reference sequence). The length of the CDR3 is 12 residues. The CDR3 DNA reads as TGTGCCACGCGCAGGGCGAGCTACGAGCAGTACTTC. It encodes CATRRASYEQYF.

This chain links TRBV21-1 with TRBJ1-5. TRBV21-1 is described as a pseudogene. CDR3 length: 19 residues. The CDR3 region has the DNA TGTGCCAGCAGCAAAAGGAGAGGGTATTTCCAGGTGAGCAATCAGCCCCAGCATTTT. This encodes CASSKRRGYFQVSNQPQHF.

The chain employs TRBV19 and TRBJ1-4; 10 bases are a match to TRBD1. The germline gives CDR1 LNHDA, CDR2 SQIVND (reference sequence). Trimming at V came to 6 bases and at J to 5 bases, leaving 9 bases not matched to a gene. The CDR3 has 16 amino acids. Here the CDR3 DNA reads TGTGCCAGTAGCCACGACAGGGGGCCGTCAAATGAAAAACTGTTTTTT. It is translated as CASSHDRGPSNEKLFF.

This chain connects TRBV10-3 to TRBJ1-1, with D hard to call. This CDR3 spans 14 amino acids. Germline V CDR1 and CDR2: ENHRY, SYGVKD. Between the trimmed V and J ends, which lost 2 bases and 4 bases, there was a span of 11 bases. For the CDR3, the DNA is TGTGCCATCAGTGAGAGGGAGATCGGCACTGAAGCTTTCTTT. This gives the protein CAISEREIGTEAFF.

The V call is TRBV30, the J call TRBJ1-2; D perhaps matches TRBD1 (5 bases). The germline CDR1 and CDR2 sequences are GTSNPN and SVGIG (reference sequence). The CDR3 spans 12 residues. Trimming shortened V by 1 base and J by 8 bases, and 11 bases separated the two germline ends. The CDR3 DNA follows: TGTGCCTGGAGTGCCAGCGAGGGGGGCTACACCTTC. It is translated as CAWSASEGGYTF.

In its sample, this clone was seen a few times. V usage is TRBV7-9 and J usage is TRBJ1-4, with 8 bases fitting TRBD1. Germline CDR1 is SEHNR and CDR2 is FQNEAQ (reference sequence). Losses at the gene ends were 4 bases for V and 5 bases for J; bases not matched to a gene: 6. CDR3 length: 15 residues. The CDR3 reads CASSSWTGKNEKLFF. The CDR3 nucleotides read TGTGCCAGCAGCTCGTGGACAGGGAAGAATGAAAAACTGTTTTTT.

The chain has TRBV30 and TRBJ1-2; D is undetermined. Trimming shortened V by 6 bases and J by 2 bases, and 1 base separated the two germline ends. This CDR3 spans 9 amino acids. CDR1 is GTSNPN and CDR2 is SVGIG in the germline V gene (reference sequence). The CDR3 DNA reads as TGTGCCTGCAACTATGGCTACACCTTC. Translation: CACNYGYTF.

This chain links TRBV7-2 with TRBJ1-2; D is unclear. The germline V gene has CDR1 SGHTA and CDR2 FQGNSA. The CDR3 consists of 14 residues. Trimming left V 1 base short and J 2 bases short, with 8 bases between. CDR3 DNA sequence: TGTGCCAGCAGCTTAGACCCGGTAAACTATGGCTACACCTTC. Residues: CASSLDPVNYGYTF.

A single count supports this clone. The J gene is TRBJ1-4, the V gene TRBV6-5, with 10 bases matching TRBD1. The CDR3 is 15 residues long. J was trimmed by 10 bases and V by 8 bases; bases with no gene match: 13. Germline V gives CDR1 MNHEY, CDR2 SVGAGI. This CDR3 reads CASQSAGQGKGKLFF. The CDR3, as DNA: TGTGCCAGCCAATCAGCGGGACAGGGGAAAGGAAAACTGTTTTTT.

This sequence joins TRBV28 and TRBJ2-2; 10 positions agree with TRBD2. The CDR3 totals 17 residues. Looked up from germline, CDR1 is MDHEN and CDR2 is SYDVKM. V lost 5 bases and J lost 4; bases outside the gene matches: 10. DNA for the CDR3: TGTGCCAGCAGTCAACCTCGACTAGCGGGTGTCACCGGGGAGCTGTTTTTT. Encoded protein: CASSQPRLAGVTGELFF.

J is TRBJ2-7 and V is TRBV28; D not resolved. Germline CDR1 reads MDHEN; CDR2 reads SYDVKM. The germline V and J ends were trimmed by 3 bases and 3 bases, with 9 bases remaining between them. The CDR3 is 13 amino acids. The CDR3, as DNA: TGTGCCAGCAGTTTTACCTTGAACTACGAGCAGTACTTC. Amino acids: CASSFTLNYEQYF.

The gene calls are TRBV28 and TRBJ2-7, with 10 bases aligning to TRBD2. This CDR3 region has 17 residues. The junction had 16 bases not matched to a gene; V was cut back by 4 bases and J by 7 bases. Germline V CDR1 and CDR2: MDHEN, SYDVKM. As DNA, the CDR3 is TGTGCCAGCAGTTCACGAACCGCTAGCGGGAGATCTGGGGAGCAGTACTTC. It translates to CASSSRTASGRSGEQYF.

This sequence joins TRBV2 and TRBJ2-7; possible D gene TRBD2, 6 bases. Trimming pared 7 bases from V and 5 bases from J, leaving 12 bases between. CDR1 is SNHLY, CDR2 FYNNEI, per germline. The CDR3 is made up of 12 amino acids. The CDR3: CASTTWGDEQYF. In DNA form, the CDR3 reads TGTGCCAGCACCACTTGGGGGGACGAGCAGTACTTC. The full variable domain, in which reference TRBV2 and TRBJ2-7 provide the parts outside the CDR3, is EPEVTQTPSHQVTQMGQEVILRCVPISNHLYFYWYRQILGQKVEFLVSFYNNEISEKSEIFDDQFSVERPDGSNFTLKIRSTKLEDSAMYFCASTTWGDEQYFGPGTRLTVT.

The chain employs TRBV21-1 and TRBJ2-7. TRBV21-1 is a documented pseudogene. The length of the CDR3 is 14 residues. The CDR3 spells CASSKEGGSYEQYF. In nucleotides, the CDR3 is TGTGCCAGCAGCAAAGAGGGCGGCAGCTACGAGCAGTACTTC.

The J gene is TRBJ2-7, the V gene TRBV7-2; maybe TRBD1 (5 bases). Trimming took off 3 bases at V and 2 bases at J, with 17 bases between the two ends. In germline, CDR1 is SGHTA, CDR2 FQGNSA. The CDR3 runs 16 residues. The chain's CDR3 is CASSFGQGKGPYEQYF. In DNA, the CDR3 is TGTGCCAGCAGCTTCGGTCAGGGAAAAGGTCCCTACGAGCAGTACTTC.

The chain joins TRBV7-2 to TRBJ2-1; D remains ambiguous. The CDR3 length is 13 residues. The germline V and J ends were trimmed by 2 bases and 5 bases, with 7 bases remaining between them. The germline V gene encodes CDR1 SGHTA and CDR2 FQGNSA. The DNA for the CDR3 is TGTGCCAGCAGCTTACTCGTGAACAATGAGCAGTTCTTC. This codes for CASSLLVNNEQFF.

The CDR3 spells CAIKGFGNTIYF. The CDR3 coding sequence is TGTGCCATCAAAGGTTTCGGAAACACCATATATTTT. The chain is built from TRBV10-3 and TRBJ1-3; no definite D call. Germline CDR1 is ENHRY and CDR2 is SYGVKD. The CDR3 consists of 12 residues. The V end lost 7 bases, the J end lost 4 bases, and 8 bases lay between the germline ends.

The genes are TRBV5-1 and TRBJ2-1; D is unresolved. Per the germline V gene, CDR1 is SGHRS and CDR2 is YFSETQ. Trimming stripped 7 bases from V and 1 base from J, with 12 bases between. The CDR3 contains 14 residues. The CDR3 coding sequence is TGCGCCAGCCGAGCACCAGGTTCCTACAATGAGCAGTTCTTC. Its translation is CASRAPGSYNEQFF.

The chain carries TRBV5-1 and TRBJ2-3; TRBD2 matches at 14 bases. This CDR3 is built from 17 residues. CDR1 is SGHRS, CDR2 YFSETQ, per germline. Trimming cost V 6 bases and J 3 bases; bases outside gene matches: 9. CDR3 coding DNA: TGCGCCAGCACCAGTTCTTGGACTAGCGGGAGGACAGATACGCAGTATTTT. Amino acid sequence: CASTSSWTSGRTDTQYF.

The V gene is TRBV19, the J gene TRBJ2-7; D might be TRBD2 (7 bases). The V gene's germline CDR1 is LNHDA and CDR2 SQIVND (reference sequence). The V end was cut by 5 bases, the J end by 4 bases, with 18 bases between. This CDR3 region has 15 residues. The CDR3 here is CASSPPGGRLYEQYF. In nucleotides, the CDR3 is TGTGCCAGTAGTCCCCCCGGGGGGCGCCTTTACGAGCAGTACTTC.

CDR3 sequence: CASSDSLAGAINEQFF. The CDR3 DNA follows: TGCGCCAGCAGTGATTCACTAGCGGGAGCCATCAATGAGCAGTTCTTC. The gene calls are TRBV10-1 and TRBJ2-1; TRBD2 agrees at 11 bases. Germline trimming cut 3 bases from V and 6 bases from J; bases unmatched to any gene: 7. Germline V gene lookup returns CDR1 WNHNN and CDR2 SYGVQD (reference sequence). The CDR3 extends over 16 amino acids.

The chain couples TRBV9 to TRBJ2-7; a weak D match, TRBD1 (7 bases). V lost 1 base to trimming and J lost 3 bases, with 11 bases between them. The CDR3 runs 14 residues. The germline V gene encodes CDR1 SGDLS and CDR2 YYNGEE. The CDR3 spells CASSVQGGFYEQYF. The CDR3 nucleotides read TGTGCCAGCAGCGTACAGGGGGGCTTCTACGAGCAGTACTTC.